The T cell receptor (beta chain) under discussion was sequenced for a study of CD8 T cells in Susac syndrome (dated by TCRdb to the late 2010s). Notes on the research overall: The study used repertoire sequencing to test whether antigen drove CD8+ T cell activation and differentiation in Susac syndrome. Clonality of the CD8+ T cell repertoire was compared between around eleven healthy donors, about 14 Susac syndrome patients and some 15 multiple sclerosis patients.

Comment on this clonotype: Its antigen remains undetermined. Base qualities are missing; no much larger clone stands one base away.

Peripheral blood CD8+ and CD4+ T cells from healthy donors, Susac syndrome patients and multiple sclerosis patients were profiled by high-throughput TCR beta sequencing. Healthy donors were included as age- and sex-matched controls. Bulk CD8+ and CD4+ T cells were purified by magnetic negative isolation, whereas CD8+ TEMRA cells were enriched by FACS. Blood was drawn into EDTA tubes, processed within 24 hours, and PBMCs were isolated by density gradient centrifugation. PBMCs intended for TCR sequencing were cryopreserved in liquid nitrogen and were subsequently thawed in a 37 degrees C water bath. The sorted or isolated CD4+, CD8+ and CD8+ TEMRA cells had a purity of 90% or higher. RNA was extracted using the RNeasy kit, and roughly 0.5 to 1 ug of the RNA was reverse transcribed with random hexamers. The immunoSEQ multiplex PCR assay, which covers 54 Vbeta and 13 Jbeta segments, was used to amplify TCR beta CDR3 regions. To correct PCR amplification bias, a synthetic template baseline was used for both primer optimization and computational correction. Per the authors' processing: Reads were annotated to V, D and J genes according to IMGT and were analyzed with immunoSEQ Analyzer, with only productive sequences retained. Clonality was computed as one minus Shannon entropy normalized by log2 of the number of productive unique sequences. For each patient and control, public and private clones were evaluated among the 100 most prevalent clones. Clones were defined as Susac-specific if absent from the healthy and MS cohorts, from over a thousand published viral clones and from other ImmuneACCESS disease sequences. In-frame beta chains were kept once TCRdb had trimmed the public reads at Q25 with fastp and called clones with MiXCR. All rows with the same CDR3 protein become a single entry with the most common DNA and genes. The V and J calls were determined by TCRdb, not by the authors. Counted in this sample were roughly 50,000 distinct CDR3 sequences; 93% of them appeared once. The ten largest clones capture roughly 0.58% of the sample.

The paper as a whole reports these results and caveats: The study acknowledged that relatively few individuals were included in the TCR sequencing and HLA analysis.

The CDR3, cysteine through phenylalanine, is 13 amino acids long. Only the CDR3 part of the read is kept: 39 bases, read in frame from the first base. CDR1 MGHRA and CDR2 YSYEKL were looked up in the germline V gene. Between the V and J ends, shortened by 1 base and 7 bases respectively, the junction contains 8 bases. The material sequenced was CD8+ T cells from PBMCs. The chain was built from TRBV4-1 and TRBJ2-1, with a tentative D gene TRBD2 over 5 matching bases. This sequence originates from a human donor in good health. The bases read TGCGCCAGCAGCCAAGTGCGCGGGAATGAGCAGTTCTTC. This encodes CASSQVRGNEQFF.